The entry below gives a single T cell receptor (beta chain) sequence along with its context. The CDR3 has 14 amino acids. In germline, CDR1 is LGHDT, CDR2 YNNKEL (reference sequence). Unmatched junction bases numbered 5, after V lost 3 bases and J lost 5 bases. The data were taken from a study of blood T cell repertoires in COVID-19. Across the study: The United States, Italy and Spain supplied acute and convalescent COVID-19 samples. In each case, the material was cDNA or gDNA derived from T cells, B-cell-depleted T cells, or PBMCs.

Sequencing was performed with immunoSEQ multiplex PCR; in TCRdb, only in-frame clones are kept and a portion is missing. The sample holds about 37,000 clones; about 89% are singletons and the top ten take roughly 6.1%. This TCR came from a human donor in a cohort sampled during active COVID-19. Sequenced sample: peripheral blood. The rearrangement joins TRBV3-1 (or the pseudogene TRBV3-2) to TRBJ2-7, with TRBD1 matching over 9 bases. The DNA of the CDR3 is TGTGCCAGCAGCCAGACAGGGGGAGCGAACGAGCAGTACTTC. Its protein product is CASSQTGGANEQYF.